This paragraph reports one T cell receptor beta chain. The PCR used 60 Vbeta and 13 Jbeta primers. Clones were sequenced by immunoSEQ multiplex PCR, and TCRdb holds only the in-frame ones, with some missing. This repertoire shows about 120,000 clones, about four fifths found once; its top ten account for 1.5% to 2%. V dropped 6 bases and J dropped 1; count of bases not matched to a gene: 3. The CDR3 contains 13 residues. From germline, CDR1 is SNHLY and CDR2 FYNNEI. This entry belongs to a study of cytomegalovirus exposure and HLA in healthy donors. The sequenced sample consisted of PBMCs. V gene TRBV2 combines with J gene TRBJ2-7; TRBD1 matches at 7 bases. The receptor comes from a woman aged 18-30 years in good health and CMV-seronegative. CDR3 amino acids: CASRGTASYEQYF. The DNA for the CDR3 is TGTGCCAGCAGGGGGACAGCTTCCTACGAGCAGTACTTC. Combining the CDR3 with reference TRBV2 and TRBJ2-7 gives the whole variable domain EPEVTQTPSHQVTQMGQEVILRCVPISNHLYFYWYRQILGQKVEFLVSFYNNEISEKSEIFDDQFSVERPDGSNFTLKIRSTKLEDSAMYFCASRGTASYEQYFGPGTRLTVT.